The 29 T cell receptor beta chains listed next were all sequenced from one sample in a study of shared clonotypes between healthy human individuals. The data were produced by immunoSEQ multiplex PCR, yet TCRdb's version contains in-frame clones alone and is incomplete. Counted here are 800,000 to 1,200,000 clones, 78% occurring once; the ten biggest clones make up under 0.65%. Source material: memory CD4+ T cells from PBMCs. Stated subset: CD45RA-negative fraction. The receptors were gathered from a young man in good health. Some clones in this sample may be carry-over from other donors' samples.

V and J are TRBV6-5 and TRBJ1-1; tentatively, D is TRBD1 (6 bases). Trimming took off 6 bases at V and 7 bases at J, with 15 bases between the two ends. Germline-derived CDR1 and CDR2 are MNHEY and SVGAGI. The CDR3 length is 13 residues. CDR3 region: CASRKGGEVEAFF. CDR3 bases: TGTGCCAGCAGGAAAGGGGGGGAGGTTGAAGCTTTCTTT.

The V gene is TRBV7-3, the J gene TRBJ2-3; D may match TRBD1 or TRBD2 (5 bases each). This CDR3 has 11 amino acids. V lost 8 bases and J 5 bases, leaving 8 bases between the germline ends. The V gene's germline CDR1 is SGHTA and CDR2 FQGTGA. The CDR3 DNA is TGTGCCAGCGGGACCGGAGATACGCAGTATTTT. It codes for CASGTGDTQYF.

V usage is TRBV30 and J usage is TRBJ1-2; TRBD1 is a possible D gene (6 bases). This CDR3 is 13 amino acids long. Trimming took 3 bases from V and 9 from J, leaving 17 bases between them. Germline loops: CDR1 GTSNPN, CDR2 SVGIG (reference sequence). CDR3 protein: CAWSLGQGRRYTF. The CDR3 DNA reads as TGTGCCTGGAGCCTAGGGCAGGGGAGACGCTACACCTTC.

In this sample, this clone turned up a few times. V gene TRBV6-5 combines with J gene TRBJ1-2, with D possibly matching TRBD1 (6 bases). This CDR3 has 13 residues. V gave up 6 bases and J gave up 5 bases, with 13 bases separating them. Germline V gives CDR1 MNHEY, CDR2 SVGAGI. CDR3 nucleotide sequence: TGTGCCAGCAGGATCGACAGGTCTTATGGCTACACCTTC. It yields the protein CASRIDRSYGYTF.

CDR3 amino acids: CASSGQGGNTGELFF. The DNA of the CDR3 is TGTGCCAGCTCCGGACAGGGGGGAAACACCGGGGAGCTGTTTTTT. The genes are TRBV18 and TRBJ2-2, with 10 bases lining up with TRBD1. V was clipped by 6 bases and J by 2 bases; unmatched bases: 3. CDR1 KGHSH and CDR2 LQKENI come from the germline V gene. The CDR3 is made up of 15 amino acids.

V and J are TRBV6-1 and TRBJ1-2, with D possibly being TRBD1 (5 bases). Deletions cut 3 bases from V and 5 bases from J, with 10 bases between. Germline CDR1 is MNHNS and CDR2 is SASEGT. CDR3 length: 13 residues. CDR3 DNA: TGTGCCAGCAGTGAGGGGGGACTATATGGCTACACCTTC. Translation: CASSEGGLYGYTF.

The V call is TRBV28, the J call TRBJ2-5; 9 nucleotides line up with TRBD2. The CDR3 is made up of 14 amino acids. V lost 5 bases and J lost 4; bases outside the gene matches: 5. CDR1 is MDHEN, CDR2 SYDVKM, per germline. As DNA, the CDR3 is TGTGCCAGCAGTATAGCGGGAGTCGGAGAGACCCAGTACTTC. This gives the protein CASSIAGVGETQYF.

The rearrangement links TRBV7-3 to TRBJ1-1; no firm D call. Trimming shortened V by 2 bases and J by 5 bases, and 9 bases separated the two germline ends. Germline V gene data show CDR1 as SGHTA and CDR2 as FQGTGA. This CDR3 is 13 amino acids long. The DNA of the CDR3 is TGTGCCAGCAGCTTAGGGGTTGGAACTGAAGCTTTCTTT. This codes for CASSLGVGTEAFF.

Worth noting for this clone: The junction and the germline gene differ at one end; a read error may be behind it. V usage is TRBV18 and J usage is TRBJ2-5; D remains ambiguous. The CDR3 length is 11 residues. Germline CDR1 KGHSH, CDR2 LQKENI. CDR3 bases: TGTGCCAGCTCACCACAGGAGATCCAGTACTTC. Amino acid sequence: CASSPQEIQYF.

The V call is TRBV5-1, the J call TRBJ2-2, with D possibly called TRBD1 or TRBD2 (5 bases each). The CDR3 loop spans 13 amino acids. Germline V gene lookup returns CDR1 SGHRS and CDR2 YFSETQ. The V end was cut by 4 bases, the J end by 9 bases, with 13 bases between. CDR3 loop: CASSGDRHRELFF. The CDR3 bases are TGCGCCAGCAGCGGGGACCGGCACCGGGAGCTGTTTTTT.

In the case of this clone: Other DNA sequences in this sample translate to the same CDR3. The chain recombines TRBV28 with TRBJ1-2; D uncertain. The length of the CDR3 is 12 residues. The germline gives CDR1 MDHEN, CDR2 SYDVKM. V dropped 2 bases and J dropped 5 bases, with 6 bases sitting between them. This chain's CDR3 is CASSLEGYGYTF. The CDR3 DNA follows: TGTGCCAGCAGTTTAGAAGGATATGGCTACACCTTC.

V gene TRBV7-2 combines with J gene TRBJ1-1; D is unclear. The CDR3 has 14 amino acids. Trimming shortened V by 1 base and J by 6 bases, and 12 bases separated the two germline ends. The germline CDR1 and CDR2 sequences are SGHTA and FQGNSA. CDR3 loop: CASSLEPSSPEAFF. The CDR3 DNA reads as TGTGCCAGCAGCTTAGAGCCCTCCTCCCCTGAAGCTTTCTTT.

This sequence joins TRBV2 and TRBJ2-7, with a tentative D call TRBD2 (5 bases). V lost 7 bases and J 5 bases, leaving 15 bases between the germline ends. The CDR3 is made up of 13 amino acids. Per germline, CDR1 SNHLY and CDR2 FYNNEI. The CDR3 protein is CASNGGEGDEQYF. Written as DNA, the CDR3 is TGTGCCAGCAACGGTGGTGAGGGCGACGAGCAGTACTTC.

The chain is built from TRBV7-2 and TRBJ1-5; D call uncertain. The V gene's germline CDR1 is SGHTA and CDR2 FQGNSA. The CDR3 runs to 13 residues. Trimming shortened V by 5 bases and J by 8 bases, and 13 bases separated the two germline ends. The DNA of the CDR3 is TGTGCCAGCAGCACGGACCGAGTGAAGCCCCAGCATTTT. This codes for CASSTDRVKPQHF.

The chain uses TRBV29-1 and TRBJ2-4; D call uncertain. CDR1 is SQVTM and CDR2 is ANQGSEA in the germline V gene. Trimming left V 6 bases short and J 8 bases short, with 11 bases between. CDR3 length: 11 amino acids. CDR3 region: CSVPWGDIQYF. The CDR3, as DNA: TGCAGCGTACCGTGGGGTGACATTCAGTACTTC.

The chain employs TRBV27 and TRBJ1-2, with no clear D. Per the germline V gene, CDR1 is MNHEY and CDR2 is SMNVEV (reference sequence). V was clipped by 5 bases and J by 4 bases, with 14 bases between them. The CDR3 runs 14 residues. The DNA for the CDR3 is TGTGCCAGCAGTCCCGCCGCGGAGGTCTATGGCTACACCTTC. Its translation is CASSPAAEVYGYTF.

Turning to this clone: Given a much more abundant clone one base away, this may be a read error. In the same sample, other DNA sequences code for this CDR3. V is TRBV5-4 and J is TRBJ2-7; no definite D call. From germline, CDR1 is SGHNT and CDR2 YYREEE (reference sequence). CDR3 size: 12 residues. The V and J ends lost 3 bases and 2 bases respectively, with 6 bases between them. The CDR3, as DNA: TGTGCCAGCAGCTCCGACACCTACGAGCAGTACTTC. This encodes CASSSDTYEQYF.

This clone was counted ten times or more. The same CDR3 is also encoded by other DNA sequences in this sample. This chain links TRBV28 with TRBJ2-7; D not certain. The V end lost 4 bases, the J end lost 2 bases, and 3 bases lay between the germline ends. CDR3 length: 11 amino acids. CDR1 MDHEN and CDR2 SYDVKM come from the germline V gene. CDR3 nucleotides: TGTGCCAGCAGTTGGACCTACGAGCAGTACTTC. Its translation is CASSWTYEQYF.

This clone was picked up one time. This chain uses TRBV10-3 with TRBJ2-7; TRBD2 agrees at 11 bases. J was trimmed by 5 bases and V by 4 bases; bases with no gene match: 16. Germline V gives CDR1 ENHRY, CDR2 SYGVKD. The CDR3 extends over 18 amino acids. DNA for the CDR3: TGTGCCATCAGTGTTGGAGGTTTTACTAGCGGGAGAATCGACGAGCAGTACTTC. Encoded protein: CAISVGGFTSGRIDEQYF.

The rearrangement uses TRBV27 and TRBJ1-2; D possibly corresponds to TRBD1 (6 bases). The germline gives CDR1 MNHEY, CDR2 SMNVEV (reference sequence). The V end lost 6 bases, the J end lost 2 bases, and 13 bases lay between the germline ends. The CDR3 extends over 14 amino acids. CDR3 nucleotides: TGTGCCAGCAGGCCGACAGGTCCCAACTATGGCTACACCTTC. Translation: CASRPTGPNYGYTF.

About this clone: The sample contains more than one DNA sequence encoding this CDR3. This chain uses TRBV15 with TRBJ2-5; D is ambiguous. V lost 1 base and J 3 bases, leaving 6 bases between the germline ends. The CDR3 length is 13 residues. Germline CDR1 LNHNV, CDR2 YYDKDF (reference sequence). The CDR3 DNA is TGTGCCACCAGCAGAGGGCAGGAAGAGACCCAGTACTTC. Encoded protein: CATSRGQEETQYF.

Remarks on this clone: A much larger clone lies a single base off, so this may be a read error. This sequence joins TRBV29-1 and TRBJ2-1; TRBD1 agrees at 10 bases. The CDR3 runs to 13 residues. The ends lost 6 bases at V and 6 bases at J; junction bases unmatched: 5. Germline CDR1 reads SQVTM; CDR2 reads ANQGSEA. The CDR3 DNA sequence: TGCAGCGTCGGGACAGGGGTGGCCAATGAGCAGTTCTTC. Residues: CSVGTGVANEQFF.

The table lists this clone with a count of one. V is TRBV28 and J is TRBJ2-2, with 8 bases matching TRBD1. Germline assignment: CDR1 MDHEN and CDR2 SYDVKM. The V segment lost 5 bases and the J segment 5 bases; nucleotides outside the gene matches: 10. The CDR3 is 16 residues long. This CDR3 reads CASSRTQGAETGELFF. The CDR3 DNA reads as TGTGCCAGCAGTCGAACGCAGGGGGCGGAGACCGGGGAGCTGTTTTTT.

This clone was seen a handful of times. The rearrangement uses TRBV7-2 and TRBJ2-7, with TRBD1 matching over 12 bases. CDR1 is SGHTA and CDR2 is FQGNSA in the germline V gene. The CDR3 is 18 residues long. Losses at the gene ends were 0 bases for V and 4 bases for J; bases not matched to a gene: 10. The CDR3 spells CASSLATGTGGLTYEQYF. CDR3 in DNA: TGTGCCAGCAGCTTAGCAACCGGGACAGGGGGCTTAACGTACGAGCAGTACTTC.

This clone was recorded many times. This rearrangement joins TRBV13 to TRBJ2-1, with TRBD2 identical over 11 bases. There are 17 residues in the CDR3. Germline values: CDR1 PRHDT, CDR2 FYEKMQ (reference sequence). V was pared by 5 bases and J by 0 bases, with 6 bases of the junction left unmatched. The CDR3 loop reads CASSTALAGGSYNEQFF. CDR3 coding DNA: TGTGCCAGCAGCACCGCTCTAGCGGGGGGCTCCTACAATGAGCAGTTCTTC.

V is TRBV2 and J is TRBJ1-1; D call uncertain. V was cut by 8 bases and J by 5 bases, with 9 bases left in between. Germline V gene lookup returns CDR1 SNHLY and CDR2 FYNNEI. The CDR3 extends over 11 amino acids. Here the CDR3 reads CASGGGTEAFF. Written as DNA, the CDR3 is TGTGCCAGCGGAGGAGGGACTGAAGCTTTCTTT.

The chain combines TRBV4-2 with TRBJ1-3; D is undetermined. CDR1 is LGHNA and CDR2 is YNFKEQ in the germline V gene. Trimming stripped 7 bases from V and 0 bases from J, with 22 bases between. This CDR3 comprises 18 residues. The DNA for the CDR3 is TGTGCCAGCATCCGAGATCCGGGGAGGATGAACTCTGGAAACACCATATATTTT. This encodes CASIRDPGRMNSGNTIYF.

The V and J genes are TRBV5-1 and TRBJ2-7; 8 bases match TRBD2. The J segment lost 5 bases and the V segment lost 1 base, leaving 8 bases of the junction unmatched. The CDR3 runs to 15 residues. Germline V CDR1 and CDR2: SGHRS, YFSETQ. DNA for the CDR3: TGCGCCAGCAGCTTGTTGTCTAGCGGGTCCAACGAGCAGTACTTC. Its protein is CASSLLSSGSNEQYF.

The J gene is TRBJ1-2, the V gene TRBV18, with 9 bases lining up with TRBD1. The CDR3 is 15 amino acids. Germline V gene lookup returns CDR1 KGHSH and CDR2 LQKENI. Trimming at V came to 3 bases and at J to 8 bases, leaving 10 bases not matched to a gene. The CDR3 DNA reads as TGTGCCAGCTCACCCTACCGGGACAGGGAAATCGGCTACACCTTC. As protein: CASSPYRDREIGYTF.